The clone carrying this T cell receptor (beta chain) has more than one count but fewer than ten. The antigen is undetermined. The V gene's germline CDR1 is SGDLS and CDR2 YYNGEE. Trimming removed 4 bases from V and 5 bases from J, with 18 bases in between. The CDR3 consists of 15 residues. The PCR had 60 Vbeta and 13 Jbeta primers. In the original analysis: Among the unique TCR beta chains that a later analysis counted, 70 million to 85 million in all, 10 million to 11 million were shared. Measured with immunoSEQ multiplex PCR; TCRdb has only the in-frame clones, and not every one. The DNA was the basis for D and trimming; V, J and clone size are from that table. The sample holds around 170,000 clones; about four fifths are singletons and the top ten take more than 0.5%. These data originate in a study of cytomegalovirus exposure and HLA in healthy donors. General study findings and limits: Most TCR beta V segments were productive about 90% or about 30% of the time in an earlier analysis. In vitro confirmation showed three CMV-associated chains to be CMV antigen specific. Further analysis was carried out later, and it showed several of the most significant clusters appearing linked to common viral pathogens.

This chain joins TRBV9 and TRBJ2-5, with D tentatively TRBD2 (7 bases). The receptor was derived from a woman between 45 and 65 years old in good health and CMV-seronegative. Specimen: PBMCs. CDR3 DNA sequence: TGTGCCAGCAGCCCCCGCTGGGGGGGGCGGGAGACCCAGTACTTC. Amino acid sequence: CASSPRWGGRETQYF.